These 19 T cell receptor beta chains were all obtained from the same sample, sequenced in a study of cytomegalovirus exposure and HLA in healthy donors. The study ran its PCR with 60 Vbeta and 13 Jbeta primers. TCRdb keeps only in-frame clones here, not all; method: immunoSEQ multiplex PCR. The top ten clones hold 6.5% of a sample with 190,000 or so clones, about 81% of them seen once. Sequenced sample: PBMCs. Receptor source: a woman in her forties or fifties in good health and CMV-seropositive.

This chain joins TRBV6-5 and TRBJ1-5, with TRBD1 identical over 7 bases. The CDR3 consists of 13 residues. With V trimmed by 10 bases and J by 7 bases, 10 bases remained unmatched. In germline, CDR1 is MNHEY, CDR2 SVGAGI. The CDR3 DNA is TGTGCCACCCAACAGGGGTGGGGACAGCCCCAGCATTTT. Translated, it gives CATQQGWGQPQHF.

This CDR3 is CASSQDPSGGPSFQYF. The CDR3 DNA follows: TGCGCCAGCAGCCAAGATCCTTCGGGAGGGCCCTCCTTTCAGTACTTC. The gene calls are TRBV4-1 and TRBJ2-7; 8 positions match TRBD2. V lost 0 bases, J lost 10 bases, and 14 bases stayed unmatched. The CDR3 covers 16 residues. Germline V lookup: CDR1 MGHRA, CDR2 YSYEKL.

In this sample, this clone turned up a few times. This CDR3 reads CASSPRAGWKAEAFF. In DNA, the CDR3 is TGCGCCAGCAGCCCCCGCGCAGGGTGGAAGGCTGAAGCTTTCTTT. V and J are TRBV5-1 and TRBJ1-1, with D maybe TRBD1 (5 bases). There are 15 residues in the CDR3. Trimming left V 4 bases short and J 6 bases short, with 19 bases between. Germline V lookup: CDR1 SGHRS, CDR2 YFSETQ.

Written as DNA, the CDR3 is TGTGCCAGCAGCCCGAGCTCCTATAATTCACCCCTCCACTTT. Protein product: CASSPSSYNSPLHF. The chain has TRBV14 and TRBJ1-6; D gene ambiguous. Germline V lookup: CDR1 SGHDN, CDR2 FVKESK. The CDR3 consists of 14 residues. The ends were cut back, 4 bases at V and 0 bases at J, with 4 bases in the middle.

This sequence joins TRBV27 and TRBJ2-7; weak D call: TRBD1 (6 bases). The V end was cut by 2 bases, the J end by 2 bases, with 13 bases between. The CDR3 runs 15 residues. CDR1 is MNHEY and CDR2 is SMNVEV in the germline V gene (reference sequence). The CDR3 reads CASSLAPGVPYEQYF. CDR3 bases: TGTGCCAGCAGTTTAGCGCCAGGGGTGCCCTACGAGCAGTACTTC.

This clone was picked up a small number of times. The rearrangement joins TRBV27 to TRBJ2-3, with 10 positions matching TRBD2. The germline CDR1 and CDR2 sequences are MNHEY and SMNVEV (reference sequence). V gave up 4 bases and J gave up 1 base; unmatched junction bases: 5. The CDR3 has 16 amino acids. CDR3 amino acids: CASSSLAGAGTDTQYF. The CDR3 DNA follows: TGTGCCAGCAGTTCCCTAGCGGGGGCCGGCACAGATACGCAGTATTTT.

This clone was seen a single time. The chain has TRBV2 and TRBJ1-1; D is unresolved. The germline gives CDR1 SNHLY, CDR2 FYNNEI. The CDR3 length is 13 residues. The germline V and J ends were trimmed by 4 bases and 4 bases, with 10 bases remaining between them. The CDR3 DNA is TGTGCCAGCAGTGGTGTGGGAGGCACTGAAGCTTTCTTT. This sequence encodes CASSGVGGTEAFF. The complete variable domain, with remaining parts taken from reference TRBV2 and TRBJ1-1, reads EPEVTQTPSHQVTQMGQEVILRCVPISNHLYFYWYRQILGQKVEFLVSFYNNEISEKSEIFDDQFSVERPDGSNFTLKIRSTKLEDSAMYFCASSGVGGTEAFFGQGTRLTVV.

The V gene is TRBV25-1, the J gene TRBJ2-5, with D perhaps TRBD1 (5 bases). In germline, CDR1 is MGHDK, CDR2 SYGVNS. Trimming took 2 bases from V and 3 from J, leaving 13 bases between them. The CDR3 loop spans 15 amino acids. As DNA, the CDR3 is TGTGCCAGCAGTGAACTGAAGGGGTTGGAAGAGACCCAGTACTTC. Amino acids: CASSELKGLEETQYF. The entire variable domain, with the rest obtained from reference TRBV25-1 and TRBJ2-5, is as follows: EADIYQTPRYLVIGTGKKITLECSQTMGHDKMYWYQQDPGMELHLIHYSYGVNSTEKGDLSSESTVSRIRTEHFPLTLESARPSHTSQYLCASSELKGLEETQYFGPGTRLLVL.

This clone has more than one count but fewer than ten. This chain connects TRBV28 to TRBJ2-7, with D perhaps matching TRBD2 (6 bases). The CDR3 runs 14 residues. In germline, CDR1 is MDHEN, CDR2 SYDVKM. Trimming left V 7 bases short and J 0 bases short, with 13 bases between. CDR3 sequence: CASIPRGSSYEQYF. DNA for the CDR3: TGTGCCAGCATCCCCCGGGGGAGCTCCTACGAGCAGTACTTC.

This clone was recorded only once. CDR3 protein: CAIKMDRQETQYF. The CDR3 nucleotides are TGTGCCATCAAAATGGACAGGCAAGAGACCCAGTACTTC. The chain combines TRBV10-3 with TRBJ2-5; 7 nucleotides match TRBD1. The CDR3 covers 13 residues. J was trimmed by 2 bases and V by 7 bases; bases with no gene match: 4. In germline, CDR1 is ENHRY, CDR2 SYGVKD.

This chain links TRBV5-6 with TRBJ1-2; 8 bases fit TRBD1. Germline CDR1 is SGHDT and CDR2 is YYEEEE. The CDR3 sequence is 18 residues long. With 4 bases clipped from V and 0 bases from J, the junction kept 14 bases outside the gene matches. CDR3 bases: TGTGCCAGCAGCCCCCCGCTGGACAGGGCGAGAACTAACTATGGCTACACCTTC. Translation gives CASSPPLDRARTNYGYTF.

The chain couples TRBV10-2 to TRBJ1-2; D gene ambiguous. V was shortened by 4 bases and J by 6 bases, with 18 bases between the two germline ends. This CDR3 contains 15 residues. Germline V gene data show CDR1 as WSHSY and CDR2 as SAAADI. Here the CDR3 DNA reads TGCGCCAGCAGTGGGGTCGTAGGGAGGCTGGATGGCTACACCTTC. Protein sequence: CASSGVVGRLDGYTF.

The rearrangement joins TRBV11-2 to TRBJ2-7; 11 positions match TRBD2. This CDR3 comprises 15 residues. CDR1 and CDR2 (germline): SGHAT, FQNNGV. The trim removed 7 bases at V and 1 base at J, leaving 6 bases unmatched. CDR3 amino acids: CASNPLAGGSYEQYF. In DNA, the CDR3 is TGTGCCAGCAACCCGTTAGCGGGGGGGTCCTACGAGCAGTACTTC.

The chain combines TRBV5-5 with TRBJ2-7; TRBD1 might be the D (6 bases). This CDR3 contains 13 residues. Deletions cut 3 bases from V and 0 bases from J, with 7 bases between. Germline CDR1 is SGHKS and CDR2 is YYEKEE (reference sequence). CDR3 in amino acids: CASSSDSSYEQYF. Here the CDR3 DNA reads TGTGCCAGCAGCTCGGACAGCTCCTACGAGCAGTACTTC.

The V gene is TRBV18, the J gene TRBJ2-7; 8 positions agree with TRBD1. This CDR3 is 16 amino acids long. Germline lookup yields CDR1 KGHSH and CDR2 LQKENI. V lost 2 bases and J lost 2; bases outside the gene matches: 8. The CDR3: CASSPDKVGQAYEQYF. The CDR3, as DNA: TGTGCCAGCTCACCAGATAAGGTGGGACAGGCCTACGAGCAGTACTTC.

The chain recombines TRBV25-1 with TRBJ1-1; perhaps TRBD1 as D (5 bases). The CDR3 has 13 amino acids. V lost 7 bases, J lost 1 base, and 10 bases lay in between. CDR1 is MGHDK and CDR2 is SYGVNS in the germline V gene. CDR3 protein: CASTGQPNTEAFF. CDR3 in DNA: TGTGCCAGCACCGGACAACCGAACACTGAAGCTTTCTTT.

This chain links TRBV10-1 with TRBJ2-1; 10 nucleotides match TRBD2. The CDR3 totals 16 residues. The V gene's germline CDR1 is WNHNN and CDR2 SYGVQD (reference sequence). V lost 5 bases, J lost 4 bases, and 8 bases stayed unmatched. The CDR3 sequence: CASSLSSGSLYNEQFF. The CDR3 coding sequence is TGCGCCAGCAGTTTGTCTAGCGGGAGTCTTTACAATGAGCAGTTCTTC.

The J gene is TRBJ1-5, the V gene TRBV2; tentatively, D is TRBD1 (6 bases). CDR3 length: 14 amino acids. Per the germline V gene, CDR1 is SNHLY and CDR2 is FYNNEI. With 3 bases removed from V and 5 bases from J, the gap between germline ends came to 11 bases. Here the CDR3 DNA reads TGTGCCAGCAGTGAGGGGACACCTTATCAGCCCCAGCATTTT. This sequence encodes CASSEGTPYQPQHF.

V gene TRBV6-6 combines with J gene TRBJ2-7; the match to TRBD1 covers 7 bases. The J segment lost 1 base and the V segment lost 5 bases, leaving 8 bases of the junction unmatched. CDR1 is MNHNY, CDR2 SVGAGI, per germline (reference sequence). The CDR3 covers 15 residues. The CDR3 loop is CASSLTGVTSYEQYF. In DNA form, the CDR3 reads TGTGCCAGCAGTCTTACAGGGGTCACGTCCTACGAGCAGTACTTC.